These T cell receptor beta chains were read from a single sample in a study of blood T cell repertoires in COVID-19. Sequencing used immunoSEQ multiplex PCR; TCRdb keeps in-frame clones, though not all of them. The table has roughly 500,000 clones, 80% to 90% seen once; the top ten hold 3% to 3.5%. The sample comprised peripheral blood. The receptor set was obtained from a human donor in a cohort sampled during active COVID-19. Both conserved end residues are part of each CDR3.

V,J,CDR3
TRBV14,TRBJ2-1,CASSPLRTSGVRQFF
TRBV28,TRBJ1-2,CASSLQGYGYTF
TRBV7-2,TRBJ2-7,CASSPAGQGYEQYF
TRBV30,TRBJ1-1,CAWSVLDRVGTEAFF
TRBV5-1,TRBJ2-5,CASSLRQDPQETQYF
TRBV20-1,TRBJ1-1,CSGGFEAFF
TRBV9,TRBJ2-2,CASSVGGGWDTGELFF
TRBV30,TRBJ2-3,CAWSSRAGGVTDTQYF
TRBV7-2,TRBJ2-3,CASSPYQGGTQYF
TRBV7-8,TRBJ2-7,CASSLGLAVTYEQYF
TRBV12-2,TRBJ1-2,CASRFPGGRYGYTF
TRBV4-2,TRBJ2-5,CASSQDDPAAETQYF